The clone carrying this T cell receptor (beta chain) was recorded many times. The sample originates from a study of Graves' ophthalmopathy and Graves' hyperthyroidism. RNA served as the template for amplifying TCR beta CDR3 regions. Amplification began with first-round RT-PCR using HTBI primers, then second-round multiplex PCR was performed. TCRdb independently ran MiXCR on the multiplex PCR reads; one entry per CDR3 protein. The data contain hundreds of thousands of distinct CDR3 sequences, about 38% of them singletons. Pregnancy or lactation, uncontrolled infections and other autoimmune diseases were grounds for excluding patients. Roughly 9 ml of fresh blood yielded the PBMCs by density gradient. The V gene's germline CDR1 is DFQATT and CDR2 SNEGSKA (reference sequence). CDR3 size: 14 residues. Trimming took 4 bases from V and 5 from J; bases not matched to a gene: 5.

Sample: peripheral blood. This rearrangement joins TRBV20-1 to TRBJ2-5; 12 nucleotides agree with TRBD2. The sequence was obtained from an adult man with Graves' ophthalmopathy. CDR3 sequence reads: CSAKGTSGSETQYF. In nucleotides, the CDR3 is TGCAGTGCTAAAGGGACTAGCGGGTCGGAGACCCAGTACTTC.